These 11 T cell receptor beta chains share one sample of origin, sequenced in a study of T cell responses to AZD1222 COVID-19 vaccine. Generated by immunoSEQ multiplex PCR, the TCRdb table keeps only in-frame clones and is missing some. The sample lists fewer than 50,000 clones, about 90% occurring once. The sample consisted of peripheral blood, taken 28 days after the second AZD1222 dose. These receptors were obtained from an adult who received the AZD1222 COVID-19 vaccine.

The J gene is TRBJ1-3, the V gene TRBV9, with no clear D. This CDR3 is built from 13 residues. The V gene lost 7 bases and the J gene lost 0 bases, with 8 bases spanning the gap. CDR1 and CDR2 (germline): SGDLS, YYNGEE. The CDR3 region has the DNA TGTGCCAGCGGACGGTTCTCTGGAAACACCATATATTTT. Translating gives CASGRFSGNTIYF.

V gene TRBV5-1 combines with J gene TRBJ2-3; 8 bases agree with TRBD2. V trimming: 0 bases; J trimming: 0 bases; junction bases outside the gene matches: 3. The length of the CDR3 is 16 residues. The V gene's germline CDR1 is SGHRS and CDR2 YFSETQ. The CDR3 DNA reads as TGCGCCAGCAGCTTGGGGCGGGGGGCTAGCACAGATACGCAGTATTTT. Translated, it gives CASSLGRGASTDTQYF.

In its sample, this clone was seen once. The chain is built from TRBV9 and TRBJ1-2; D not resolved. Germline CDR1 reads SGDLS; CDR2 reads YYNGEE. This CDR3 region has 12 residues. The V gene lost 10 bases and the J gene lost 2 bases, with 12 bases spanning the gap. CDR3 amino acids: CARRVANYGYTF. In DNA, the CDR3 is TGTGCCCGAAGGGTAGCCAACTATGGCTACACCTTC.

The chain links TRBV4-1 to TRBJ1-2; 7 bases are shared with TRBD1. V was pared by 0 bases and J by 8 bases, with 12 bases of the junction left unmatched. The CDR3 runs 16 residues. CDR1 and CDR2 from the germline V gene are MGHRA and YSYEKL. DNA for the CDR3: TGCGCCAGCAGCCAAGAATCAAACAGGGGAGCCATGGGCTACACCTTC. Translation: CASSQESNRGAMGYTF.

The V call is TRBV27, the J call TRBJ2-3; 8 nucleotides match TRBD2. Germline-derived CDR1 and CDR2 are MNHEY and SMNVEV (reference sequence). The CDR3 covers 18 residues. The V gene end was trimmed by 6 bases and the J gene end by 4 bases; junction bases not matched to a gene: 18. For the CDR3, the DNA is TGTGCCAGCAGCCTAAGGGTAGCGGGAACCCAGAAGGCAGATACGCAGTATTTT. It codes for CASSLRVAGTQKADTQYF.

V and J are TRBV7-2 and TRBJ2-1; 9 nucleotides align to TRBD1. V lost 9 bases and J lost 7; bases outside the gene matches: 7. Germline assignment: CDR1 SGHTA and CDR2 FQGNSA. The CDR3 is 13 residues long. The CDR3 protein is CASCRDRVNEQFF. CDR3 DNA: TGTGCCAGTTGTAGGGACAGGGTAAATGAGCAGTTCTTC. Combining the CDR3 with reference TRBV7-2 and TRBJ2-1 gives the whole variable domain GAGVSQSPSNKVTEKGKDVELRCDPISGHTALYWYRQSLGQGLEFLIYFQGNSAPDKSGLPSDRFSAERTGGSVSTLTIQRTQQEDSAVYLCASCRDRVNEQFFGPGTRLTVL.

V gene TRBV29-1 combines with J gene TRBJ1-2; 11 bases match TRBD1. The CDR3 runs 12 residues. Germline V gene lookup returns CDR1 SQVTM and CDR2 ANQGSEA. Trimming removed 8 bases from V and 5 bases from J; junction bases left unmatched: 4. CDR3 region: CSIGTGGYGYTF. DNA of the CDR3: TGCAGCATTGGGACAGGGGGGTATGGCTACACCTTC.

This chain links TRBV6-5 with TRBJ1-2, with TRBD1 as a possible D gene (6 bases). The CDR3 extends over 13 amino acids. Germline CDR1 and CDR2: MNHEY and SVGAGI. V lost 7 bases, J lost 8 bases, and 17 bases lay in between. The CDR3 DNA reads TGTGCCAGCACCCAGCAGGGGCTGGAGGGCTACACCTTC. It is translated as CASTQQGLEGYTF.

CDR3 nucleotide sequence: TGTGCCAGCAGTGATCGTACAGGCTCCTATAATTCACCCCTCCACTTT. Translation gives CASSDRTGSYNSPLHF. V gene TRBV6-1 combines with J gene TRBJ1-6, with D perhaps TRBD1 (5 bases). CDR3 size: 16 residues. Germline-derived CDR1 and CDR2 are MNHNS and SASEGT. The germline V and J ends were trimmed by 3 bases and 0 bases, with 9 bases remaining between them.

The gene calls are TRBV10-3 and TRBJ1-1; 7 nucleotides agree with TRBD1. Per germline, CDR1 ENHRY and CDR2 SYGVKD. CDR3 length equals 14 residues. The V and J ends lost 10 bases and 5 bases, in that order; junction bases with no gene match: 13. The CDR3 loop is CATWDRGQRTEAFF. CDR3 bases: TGTGCCACCTGGGACCGGGGACAGCGGACTGAAGCTTTCTTT.

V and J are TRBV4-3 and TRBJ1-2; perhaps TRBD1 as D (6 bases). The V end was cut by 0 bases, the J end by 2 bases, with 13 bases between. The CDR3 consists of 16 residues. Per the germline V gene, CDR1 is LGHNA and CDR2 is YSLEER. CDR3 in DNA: TGCGCCAGCAGCCAAGATCCCCAGGGGCCCAACTATGGCTACACCTTC. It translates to CASSQDPQGPNYGYTF.